This TCR beta chain was sequenced in a study of T cells after yellow fever vaccination. TCRdb recomputed calls from the 5' RACE reads with MiXCR, one row per CDR3 protein. The sample has hundreds of thousands of distinct CDR3 sequences, 18% seen once. There are a few counts of this clonotype. The CDR3 loop spans 13 amino acids. The V gene lost 1 base and the J gene lost 10 bases, with 16 bases spanning the gap. Germline V gives CDR1 DFQATT, CDR2 SNEGSKA (reference sequence). The sequenced sample was PBMCs, obtained before the yellow fever booster vaccination. The chain links TRBV20-1 to TRBJ1-1; the D is unclear. The receptor was derived from a man between 18 and 35 years old who received the YFV17D yellow fever vaccine. Written as DNA, the CDR3 is TGCAGTGCTAGAGGCATTAGCGGCGTCCGAGCTTTCTTT. It translates to CSARGISGVRAFF.